These 14 T cell receptor beta chains share one sample of origin, sequenced in a study of beta chain features in type 1 diabetes. Expressed TCRB transcripts were sequenced after all isolated RNA was converted to cDNA. Produced via immunoSEQ multiplex PCR; TCRdb's table is partial and in-frame only. In the table there are under 450,000 clones, roughly 16% of which are singletons. The specimen sequenced was naive CD4+ T cells from blood. All receptors come from a woman aged 18-29 years in good health.

This clone was seen only a few times. The V gene is TRBV7-9, the J gene TRBJ2-3, with 8 bases lining up with TRBD1. This CDR3 has 14 amino acids. Losses at the gene ends were 4 bases for V and 3 bases for J; bases not matched to a gene: 3. Germline V gives CDR1 SEHNR, CDR2 FQNEAQ (reference sequence). The CDR3 DNA follows: TGTGCCAGCAGCTCCCGACAGGGGACAGATACGCAGTATTTT. Amino acids: CASSSRQGTDTQYF.

The chain uses TRBV18 and TRBJ2-5, with 7 bases matching TRBD1. Germline V gives CDR1 KGHSH, CDR2 LQKENI. Trimming took 1 base from V and 5 from J; bases not matched to a gene: 7. The CDR3 runs 15 residues. The CDR3 DNA reads as TGTGCCAGCTCACCACGGGACAGCGGCTGGGAGACCCAGTACTTC. This translates into CASSPRDSGWETQYF.

The chain has TRBV5-4 and TRBJ2-7, with 9 positions matching TRBD1. The CDR3 contains 13 residues. Germline V gives CDR1 SGHNT, CDR2 YYREEE (reference sequence). The V segment lost 4 bases and the J segment 5 bases; nucleotides outside the gene matches: 4. The CDR3 bases are TGTGCCAGCAGCCCTCGGGACAGGGACGAGCAGTACTTC. It is translated as CASSPRDRDEQYF.

The chain carries TRBV18 and TRBJ1-1, with a possible D match to TRBD1 (5 bases). The V and J ends lost 0 bases and 0 bases respectively, with 11 bases between them. Germline loops: CDR1 KGHSH, CDR2 LQKENI. This CDR3 contains 16 residues. CDR3 sequence reads: CASSPPRGYVNTEAFF. CDR3 DNA sequence: TGTGCCAGCTCACCACCGCGGGGGTATGTGAACACTGAAGCTTTCTTT.

This clone occurred a few times. The chain links TRBV5-4 to TRBJ2-4; 12 positions agree with TRBD2. The ends lost 4 bases at V and 5 bases at J; junction bases unmatched: 13. This CDR3 comprises 18 residues. Germline lookup yields CDR1 SGHNT and CDR2 YYREEE (reference sequence). The CDR3 DNA sequence: TGTGCCAGCAGCCCGCCCCCACTAGCGGGAGGTAGGGAAAACATTCAGTACTTC. This sequence encodes CASSPPPLAGGRENIQYF.

This clone came up a few times. The rearrangement joins TRBV10-3 to TRBJ2-3; TRBD1 matches 12 bases. The CDR3 has 13 residues. Germline assignment: CDR1 ENHRY and CDR2 SYGVKD. The V segment lost 10 bases and the J segment 6 bases; nucleotides outside the gene matches: 5. This CDR3 is CASRGQGADTQYF. The CDR3 DNA sequence: TGTGCCAGCAGGGGACAGGGGGCTGATACGCAGTATTTT.

This clone was observed a few times. The V and J genes are TRBV18 and TRBJ1-4; no firm D call. The CDR3 contains 16 residues. Germline assignment: CDR1 KGHSH and CDR2 LQKENI. V was cut by 1 base and J by 8 bases, with 17 bases left in between. In DNA form, the CDR3 reads TGTGCCAGCTCACCACAGGGTGGGAGGTACGGCGAAAAACTGTTTTTT. This translates into CASSPQGGRYGEKLFF.

J is TRBJ2-5 and V is TRBV5-1; no definite D call. Trimming removed 2 bases at V and 1 base at J, with 6 bases between. The CDR3 extends over 13 amino acids. Germline V lookup: CDR1 SGHRS, CDR2 YFSETQ. The DNA for the CDR3 is TGCGCCAGCAGCTTCTCCTCCCAAGAGACCCAGTACTTC. This sequence encodes CASSFSSQETQYF.

The rearrangement joins TRBV10-3 to TRBJ1-1, with D perhaps TRBD1 (6 bases). V lost 11 bases, J lost 4 bases, and 17 bases lay in between. The CDR3 contains 13 residues. Germline V lookup: CDR1 ENHRY, CDR2 SYGVKD. The CDR3 DNA follows: TGTGCCGTACAGAGTCAGGGGTTCACTGAAGCTTTCTTT. Amino acids: CAVQSQGFTEAFF.

This clone has only a few counts. The CDR3 DNA reads as TGTGCCTGGGACAGGGGACTCAACTACGAGCAGTACTTC. This codes for CAWDRGLNYEQYF. The V and J genes are TRBV30 and TRBJ2-7, with 8 nucleotides matching TRBD1. The V segment lost 5 bases and the J segment 3 bases; nucleotides outside the gene matches: 6. CDR3 length equals 13 residues. The germline CDR1 and CDR2 sequences are GTSNPN and SVGIG (reference sequence).

The chain links TRBV2 to TRBJ1-5; 8 bases fit TRBD1. The CDR3 is 13 residues long. The germline V gene encodes CDR1 SNHLY and CDR2 FYNNEI. J was trimmed by 7 bases and V by 5 bases; bases with no gene match: 4. Here the CDR3 reads CASSLTGVQPQHF. In DNA, the CDR3 is TGTGCCAGCAGTTTGACAGGGGTCCAGCCCCAGCATTTT.

The chain uses TRBV11-2 and TRBJ1-5; perhaps TRBD1 as D (6 bases). CDR3 length equals 15 residues. CDR1 is SGHAT, CDR2 FQNNGV, per germline. V was clipped by 5 bases and J by 1 base, with 12 bases between them. The CDR3 spells CASSKGGTSNQPQHF. CDR3 nucleotide sequence: TGTGCCAGCAGCAAAGGGGGAACGAGCAATCAGCCCCAGCATTTT. Together with reference TRBV11-2 and TRBJ1-5, the CDR3 gives the full variable domain: EAGVAQSPRYKIIEKRQSVAFWCNPISGHATLYWYQQILGQGPKLLIQFQNNGVVDDSQLPKDRFSAERLKGVDSTLKIQPAKLEDSAVYLCASSKGGTSNQPQHFGDGTRLSIL.

J is TRBJ2-3 and V is TRBV27, with TRBD2 matching over 14 bases. The CDR3 contains 16 residues. V was pared by 4 bases and J by 5 bases, with 5 bases of the junction left unmatched. The germline CDR1 and CDR2 sequences are MNHEY and SMNVEV (reference sequence). Written as DNA, the CDR3 is TGTGCCAGCAGTTCCTTGACTAGCGGGAGGGGAGATACGCAGTATTTT. This gives the protein CASSSLTSGRGDTQYF.

The CDR3 here is CASSLALSYEQYF. DNA of the CDR3: TGCGCCAGCAGCCTGGCTCTTAGTTACGAGCAGTACTTC. V usage is TRBV5-1 and J usage is TRBJ2-7; no clear D gene. Germline loops: CDR1 SGHRS, CDR2 YFSETQ. V gave up 4 bases and J gave up 4 bases, with 12 bases separating them. This CDR3 region has 13 residues.